The source of this TCR beta chain is a study of blood T cells in healthy people across ages. The V segment lost 0 bases and the J segment 8 bases; nucleotides outside the gene matches: 15. CDR1 is DFQATT, CDR2 SNEGSKA, per germline (reference sequence). The CDR3 has 18 residues. Primers used in a second PCR of about 6 to 11 cycles were a sample-barcoded 5' primer and a J-beta primer mix. TCRdb fed the 5' RACE reads into MiXCR, producing one record per CDR3 protein. Here the sample spans just over 1 million distinct CDR3 sequences, more than 35% being singletons. The V gene is TRBV20-1, the J gene TRBJ2-1, with 11 positions matching TRBD2. This TCR derives from a woman aged 55-69 years in good health. Specimen: blood. CDR3 residues: CSARERTGRASGRYEQFF. Written as DNA, the CDR3 is TGCAGTGCTAGAGAGAGGACGGGGAGGGCTAGCGGGAGGTATGAGCAGTTCTTC.